This T cell receptor beta chain originates from a study of cytomegalovirus exposure and HLA in healthy donors. CDR1 is KGHSH, CDR2 LQKENI, per germline. CDR3 length equals 13 residues. V was pared by 2 bases and J by 8 bases, with 7 bases between. Amplification used 60 Vbeta primers and 13 Jbeta primers. Data came from immunoSEQ multiplex PCR; TCRdb stores just in-frame clones and leaves some out. The table records 95,000 to 150,000 clones, about 83% of them present only once. Concerning this clone itself: This CDR3 is also generated by other DNA sequences in the sample.

The rearrangement joins TRBV18 to TRBJ1-6; maybe TRBD1 (5 bases). The sequence was collected from a woman aged 40 to 50 in good health and CMV-seropositive. The specimen sequenced was PBMCs. The CDR3 loop reads CASSPGADSPLHF. The CDR3 region has the DNA TGTGCCAGCTCACCAGGGGCGGATTCACCCCTCCACTTT.